This TCR beta chain was sequenced for a study of cytomegalovirus exposure and HLA in healthy donors (dated by TCRdb to 2016 to 2017). A note on the overall study: According to an earlier analysis of 587 of the donors, about 180 million T cells yielded roughly 100 million unique TCR beta sequences and roughly 280 Gb of sequence data. An early release that covered about 600 HLA-typed donors contained 300 to 350 gigabases of sequencing data and 80 million or so unique TCR sequences. The genetic ancestry cluster associated with self-reported Caucasian donors included over 65% of the roughly 400 genotyped donors. The study aimed to test whether signatures of past pathogen exposure could be identified by cataloging public T cell receptors. The study profiled the T cell repertoires of around 700 subjects by immunosequencing and related them to cytomegalovirus serostatus. Along with the roughly 610-subject first cohort, a separate validation cohort of approximately 110 different subjects was used. To predict cytomegalovirus infection status, the study combined high-throughput TCR immunosequencing, statistical association of individual TCRs with disease status, and machine learning. A later analysis re-analyzed previously published TCR beta repertoires from 660 or so donors and added high-resolution HLA genotyping to study TCR occurrence patterns. Rather than drawing on any new phenotypic data, the later analysis identified candidate immune exposures from TCR beta sequences and the way those sequences occurred across donors. In an earlier analysis of over 550 of the donors, high-throughput TCR beta sequencing was used to judge whether each TCR beta V gene segment behaved as functional or pseudogenic. Alongside the repertoire data, information on donor age, sex, ethnicity and CMV serostatus was compiled. In a later genetic analysis, genome-wide SNP genotypes for about 55% of the roughly 700 donors were used, and that subset was treated as a discovery cohort. All discovery cohort repertoires had been generated on a single sequencing platform. Both class I and class II loci were covered by HLA typing, at four-digit resolution. The number of donors typed differed by locus, with about 629-630 for A, B, C, DRB1 and DQB1, about 500 for DQA1, about 610 for DPA1, and 472 for DPB1. Five DR-DQ haplotypes were treated as single units for association and clustering because of strong linkage in the cohort. Among 300 to 450 genotyped donors of the cohort, an average of roughly 240,000 unique TCR beta nucleotide sequences were sequenced per donor, around 20% of them non-productive.

The cohort was made up of several hundred healthy bone marrow donors. Cohort members were all nominally healthy when sampled, although unrecorded immune exposures were likely present. The donor tested CMV seronegative and was one of the 352 seronegative cohort members. Every donor gave a peripheral blood sample, and the peripheral blood mononuclear cells from that sample were used for TCR beta sequencing. The Qiagen DNeasy Blood Extraction Kit was used to extract genomic DNA from the blood cell samples. What the authors observed across the whole study: In a later analysis, TCR association rates were found to vary across HLA loci, with the most associated TCRs seen for DRB1 alleles and the fewest for HLA-C alleles. For the cohort, immune exposure information was limited to CMV serostatus. Linkage disequilibrium might explain the correlated functional status among segregating V segments, but an unknown experimental factor could not be excluded. Broadly in line with IMGT annotations, most TCR beta V segments showed up in productive rearrangements about 90% or about 30% of the time in an earlier analysis of 587 of the donors. The cohort was sequenced for TCR beta chains only, and without alpha or paired-chain data the features that could be detected were limited. Assigning TCR associations to individual alleles was difficult when HLA alleles, especially DR and DQ, strongly co-occurred. Cytomegalovirus status was reported to be diagnosed by the classifier with high specificity and sensitivity in both the original and validation cohorts. Some IMGT-functional V segments, including TRBV6-2 and TRBV6-3, could not be distinguished by the 87-base-pair reads and were therefore excluded. A cluster of highly shared sequence variants was judged likely to be a technical artifact of the sequencing pipeline. A few of the identified cytomegalovirus-associated TCR beta chains were confirmed in vitro to be specific for cytomegalovirus antigens. According to a later genetic analysis, donors in an Asian-associated ancestry cluster had fewer N-insertions in productive TCRs than the approximately 700-donor mean. Sequencing depth was assumed to be roughly uniform across donors in the presence/absence analyses, though that assumption may not hold. The study listed 150 to 200 TCR beta chains as associated with cytomegalovirus. Roughly 17 rarely observed V segments, including chromosome 9 orphons, were excluded from the earlier analysis of approximately 500 of the donors because counts were too low. The authors suggested that the approach could potentially be extended to other disease states and immunological phenotypes. In a later analysis, HLA-associated TCR beta chains showed more clonal expansion and lower generation probabilities than non-associated chains that were equally common. Specific HLA alleles were associated with 18,000 or so TCR beta sequences at a false discovery rate of 0.05 in a later analysis. Most CMV-associated TCR beta chains appeared to be HLA-restricted in a later analysis, and the HLA associations seemed to be driven largely by CMV exposure. In a later analysis, several top co-occurrence clusters were reported to appear linked to parvovirus B19, influenza, CMV and Epstein-Barr virus. In a later genetic analysis, a missense DCLRE1C variant was associated with V-gene and J-gene trimming of TCR beta chains, and the association was replicated in an independent cohort. Because some donors lacked HLA typing at each locus, the association tests relied only on the typed subset. Most TCR sequences were seen in very few donors, while some public TCRs were found in many individuals. A further reported finding was that TCR beta sequences accurately predicted the HLA-A and HLA-B alleles for most subjects in the first cohort.

As to this clone: Its antigen is not yet known. Base quality data are lacking; no much larger clone is found one base away.

Measured from the cysteine to the phenylalanine, the CDR3 is 11 residues long. The kept DNA is CDR3 alone, 33 bases in frame from the first base. V lost 6 bases and J lost 6 bases; the stretch between them is 8 bases long. CDR1 and CDR2, looked up from the germline V gene (reference sequence), are GTSNPN and SVGIG. To prepare the library, the immunoSEQ multiplex PCR assay was applied. For the multiplex PCR, a mixture combining 60 forward primers for TCR Vbeta segments and 13 reverse primers for TCR Jbeta segments was used. A multiplex PCR assay on genomic DNA amplified the CDR3 region of rearranged TCR beta genes. The Illumina HiSeq System was used to sequence the amplified TCR beta libraries as 87-base-pair reads. The paper's data handling went like this. Across the roughly 640 repertoires, a later analysis counted approximately 83 million unique TCR beta chains, 9.5 million to 13 million of which were shared by at least two donors. To remove PCR and sequencing errors, raw reads were error-corrected and collapsed into unique sequences using a nearest-neighbor algorithm that merged closely related sequences. CDR3 sequences were aligned to IMGT reference sequences to assign V, D and J gene segments. For a sequence to be retained, a match of at least six nucleotides was required to both a V gene segment and a J gene segment. A rearrangement was called productive if the CDR3 had no stop codons and remained in frame with V and J, and every other rearrangement was called non-productive. Following IMGT convention, CDR3 was defined as the stretch from the second conserved V-encoded cysteine to the conserved J-encoded phenylalanine. The earlier analysis of some 540 of the donors excluded any sequence lacking an unambiguous match to a single V gene segment. In an earlier analysis of around 590 of the donors, a V segment was called functional when productive rearrangements were above 56.7%, and segregating when the standard deviation between donors exceeded 5%. A statistical classification framework was built for diagnosing cytomegalovirus status from the catalog of TCR beta chain sequences. A later analysis assigned V and J genes by comparing TCR nucleotide sequences with IMGT/GENE-DB human TR gene sequences. A later analysis assigned CDR3 sequences and most-parsimonious VDJ recombination scenarios with the TCRdist pipeline. In a later analysis, each TCR beta chain was defined by its CDR3 amino acid sequence together with its V-gene family, and reads lacking a unique V-gene family were excluded. As a way to deal with suspected cross-contamination and a sequencing artifact, a later analysis dropped 450 to 700 nucleotide sequences that were highly shared and had low generation probability. For each public chain, a later analysis derived a clonal expansion index from normalized ranks of inferred template counts within each repertoire. A later analysis computed generation probabilities with a VDJ recombination model fitted to out-of-frame rearrangements, and checked the results against IGoR. In a later analysis, TCR-TCR, TCR-HLA and TCR-CMV co-occurrence was scored with hypergeometric tests, and a repertoire-size bias correction was applied to TCR pairs. In a later analysis, false discovery rates were estimated by permuting HLA or CMV assignments 20 times. A later analysis grouped co-occurring TCRs with DBSCAN, adding TCRdist sequence similarity when clustering within HLA-allele-positive subsets. Repertoires with fewer than 30,000 or more than 120,000 public chains were left out of co-occurrence clustering, as were a handful of repertoires with anomalous nucleotide sharing. TCRdb re-hosts the immuneACCESS table, in-frame sequences only. Its copies lack some clones; in the studies checked, an unresolved V gene accounts for under half of them, and the cause for the rest is not known. V and J calls and clone size are copied from that table; D and trimming were computed from the DNA. Here the sample has roughly 130,000 clones; more than 80% occur a single time. The ten top clones hold 1% of the sample.

Material: PBMCs. The chain couples TRBV30 to TRBJ2-2, with the D gene call left open. The receptor was isolated from a man in his forties or fifties in good health and CMV-seronegative. This receptor has the CDR3 CACPKPGELFF. The DNA sequence reads TGTGCCTGCCCCAAGCCCGGGGAGCTGTTTTTT.